The 5 T cell receptor beta chains below come from one sample, sequenced in a study of human thymus T cells. Thymic samples were excised during corrective heart operations. The protocol was immunoSEQ multiplex PCR, while the TCRdb copy is restricted to in-frame clones and leaves out a portion. This sample has 120,000 or so clones; about 95% occur once, and the top ten carry less than 0.03%. The sample comprised thymus tissue. These receptor sequences come from a boy under two years old with a congenital heart defect but otherwise immunologically healthy.

The chain has TRBV27 and TRBJ2-5; no clear D gene. There are 14 residues in the CDR3. Germline CDR1 reads MNHEY; CDR2 reads SMNVEV (reference sequence). V was cut by 4 bases and J by 2 bases, with 11 bases left in between. CDR3 region: CASSCKGKQETQYF. The CDR3 region has the DNA TGTGCCAGCAGTTGTAAGGGCAAGCAAGAGACCCAGTACTTC.

This clone was seen more than once but under ten times. The chain employs TRBV6-1 and TRBJ1-6; a weak D match, TRBD1 (6 bases). Germline lookup yields CDR1 MNHNS and CDR2 SASEGT. The CDR3 runs to 12 residues. Trimming removed 6 bases at V and 14 bases at J, with 14 bases between. The CDR3 DNA is TGTGCCAGCAGGCGAGGGGGGGCGTCCCTCCACTTT. Translated: CASRRGGASLHF.

The CDR3 DNA is TGTGCCACCAGCAGAGATTCGAGGTCGCGACAGGGCATCAACGAGCAGTACTTC. Its protein product is CATSRDSRSRQGINEQYF. This sequence joins TRBV15 and TRBJ2-7, with 7 bases that match TRBD1. This CDR3 has 18 amino acids. CDR1 LNHNV and CDR2 YYDKDF come from the germline V gene (reference sequence). With 0 bases clipped from V and 5 bases from J, the junction kept 16 bases outside the gene matches.

This clone showed up just once. This chain connects TRBV6-6 to TRBJ1-6; D is uncertain. Deletions cut 4 bases from V and 4 bases from J, with 11 bases between. Germline CDR1 and CDR2: MNHNY and SVGAGI (reference sequence). The CDR3 contains 15 residues. The DNA of the CDR3 is TGTGCCAGCAGTTTCCTCCCTCATTATAATTCACCCCTCCACTTT. It is translated as CASSFLPHYNSPLHF.

The rearrangement joins TRBV4-3 to TRBJ2-1; weak D call: TRBD2 (6 bases). This CDR3 contains 17 residues. Trimming removed 0 bases at V and 3 bases at J, with 15 bases between. The germline gives CDR1 LGHNA, CDR2 YSLEER. The chain's CDR3 is CASSQDDPLEGYNEQFF. The DNA of the CDR3 is TGCGCCAGCAGCCAAGATGACCCCCTGGAGGGCTACAATGAGCAGTTCTTC.